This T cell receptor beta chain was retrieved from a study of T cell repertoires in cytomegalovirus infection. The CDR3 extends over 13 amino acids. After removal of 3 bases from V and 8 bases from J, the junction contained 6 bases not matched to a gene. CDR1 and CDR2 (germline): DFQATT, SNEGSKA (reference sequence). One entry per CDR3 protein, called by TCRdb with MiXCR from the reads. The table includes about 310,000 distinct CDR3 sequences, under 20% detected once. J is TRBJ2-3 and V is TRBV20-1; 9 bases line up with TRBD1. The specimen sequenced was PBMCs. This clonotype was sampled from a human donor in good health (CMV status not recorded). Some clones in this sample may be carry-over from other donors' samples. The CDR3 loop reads CSASWDRDATQYF. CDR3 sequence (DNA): TGCAGTGCTAGCTGGGACAGGGATGCTACGCAGTATTTT.